The 11 T cell receptor beta chains below were found in one sample sequenced in a study of control samples from healthy donors and cancer patients. Libraries were prepared by immunoSEQ multiplex PCR; TCRdb keeps only in-frame clonotypes and omits some of them. The table shows 100,000 or so clones, with approximately 78% occurring only once. What was sequenced was blood. These receptors were taken from an older woman in good health.

In its sample, this clone was seen a few times. This rearrangement joins TRBV3-1 (or the pseudogene TRBV3-2) to TRBJ1-2, with 11 bases identical to TRBD1. This CDR3 has 13 residues. J gave up 8 bases and V 6 bases, and 5 bases lay outside the gene matches. The germline V gene encodes CDR1 LGHDT and CDR2 YNNKEL (reference sequence). The CDR3 is CASRLGQGEGYTF. CDR3 coding DNA: TGTGCCAGCAGACTGGGACAGGGGGAAGGCTACACCTTC.

The CDR3: CASNPLGGRTDTQYF. The CDR3 DNA follows: TGTGCCAGCAACCCACTGGGCGGCCGCACAGATACGCAGTATTTT. The chain carries TRBV6-5 and TRBJ2-3; no reliable D call. The V end was cut by 7 bases, the J end by 1 base, with 15 bases between. The CDR3 is 15 residues long. Per germline, CDR1 MNHEY and CDR2 SVGAGI.

The V gene is TRBV5-1, the J gene TRBJ2-3; a weak D match, TRBD2 (6 bases). CDR1 is SGHRS, CDR2 YFSETQ, per germline. This CDR3 has 14 amino acids. Trimming cost V 6 bases and J 0 bases, with 11 bases left between them. DNA for the CDR3: TGCGCCAGCAAAATAGCGGCTAGCACAGATACGCAGTATTTT. The encoded protein is CASKIAASTDTQYF.

The chain employs TRBV6-1 and TRBJ1-5, with D unresolved. The CDR3 runs 13 residues. Deletions cut 1 base from V and 4 bases from J, with 5 bases between. Germline assignment: CDR1 MNHNS and CDR2 SASEGT. The DNA of the CDR3 is TGTGCCAGCAGTGAAGTTGGGAATCAGCCCCAGCATTTT. Its protein is CASSEVGNQPQHF.

The chain links TRBV5-1 to TRBJ1-4, with TRBD1 as a possible D gene (6 bases). The length of the CDR3 is 15 residues. CDR1 is SGHRS, CDR2 YFSETQ, per germline. V gave up 0 bases and J gave up 5 bases, with 11 bases separating them. CDR3 in amino acids: CASSLGGQKNEKLFF. CDR3 sequence (DNA): TGCGCCAGCAGCTTGGGAGGACAGAAGAATGAAAAACTGTTTTTT.

As concerns this clone: Germline and junction disagree at one end, which may indicate a read error. The chain employs TRBV7-7 and TRBJ2-3; a weak D match, TRBD1 (6 bases). This CDR3 contains 12 residues. CDR1 is SSHAT and CDR2 is FNYEAQ in the germline V gene (reference sequence). CDR3 sequence (DNA): TGTGCTAGCAGTCCGGACAGAGAGACGCAGTATTTT. This encodes CASSPDRETQYF.

This clone was recorded only once. The chain carries TRBV7-9 and TRBJ2-7; 7 bases agree with TRBD2. This CDR3 region has 13 residues. Trimming cost V 3 bases and J 4 bases; bases outside gene matches: 3. Germline V gene data show CDR1 as SEHNR and CDR2 as FQNEAQ (reference sequence). CDR3 sequence reads: CASSFWGGYEQYF. In nucleotides, the CDR3 is TGTGCCAGCAGCTTCTGGGGGGGTTACGAGCAGTACTTC. Combining the CDR3 with reference TRBV7-9 and TRBJ2-7 gives the whole variable domain DTGVSQNPRHKITKRGQNVTFRCDPISEHNRLYWYRQTLGQGPEFLTYFQNEAQLEKSRLLSDRFSAERPKGSFSTLEIQRTEQGDSAMYLCASSFWGGYEQYFGPGTRLTVT.

The chain links TRBV19 to TRBJ2-2, with D possibly TRBD2 on 5 matching bases. Per the germline V gene, CDR1 is LNHDA and CDR2 is SQIVND (reference sequence). The germline V and J ends were trimmed by 4 bases and 1 base, with 13 bases remaining between them. This CDR3 contains 16 residues. CDR3 region: CASSNRDPENTGELFF. The CDR3 DNA is TGTGCCAGTAGTAATCGGGATCCAGAGAACACCGGGGAGCTGTTTTTT. Complete variable domain (other parts from reference TRBV19 and TRBJ2-2): DGGITQSPKYLFRKEGQNVTLSCEQNLNHDAMYWYRQDPGQGLRLIYYSQIVNDFQKGDIAEGYSVSREKKESFPLTVTSAQKNPTAFYLCASSNRDPENTGELFFGEGSRLTVL.

The genes are TRBV18 and TRBJ1-4, with D unresolved. Trimming pared 4 bases from V and 7 bases from J, leaving 16 bases between. This CDR3 has 15 residues. The germline CDR1 and CDR2 sequences are KGHSH and LQKENI. CDR3: CASSQSLIDLEKLFF. CDR3 nucleotides: TGTGCCAGCTCACAATCCCTCATAGATCTTGAAAAACTGTTTTTT.

The chain combines TRBV9 with TRBJ2-2, with 11 bases that match TRBD2. V was clipped by 3 bases and J by 7 bases; unmatched bases: 11. The CDR3 is 17 amino acids. Germline values: CDR1 SGDLS, CDR2 YYNGEE. Here the CDR3 reads CASSAQVTSGVGGELFF. Written as DNA, the CDR3 is TGTGCCAGCAGCGCCCAAGTGACTAGCGGGGTCGGCGGGGAGCTGTTTTTT.

This clone was detected a few times. The J gene is TRBJ1-1, the V gene TRBV7-9; D gene uncertain. Germline CDR1 SEHNR, CDR2 FQNEAQ (reference sequence). Trimming stripped 1 base from V and 2 bases from J, with 5 bases between. This CDR3 comprises 13 residues. In nucleotides, the CDR3 is TGTGCCAGCAGCTTAGACAGTAACACTGAAGCTTTCTTT. Protein sequence: CASSLDSNTEAFF.